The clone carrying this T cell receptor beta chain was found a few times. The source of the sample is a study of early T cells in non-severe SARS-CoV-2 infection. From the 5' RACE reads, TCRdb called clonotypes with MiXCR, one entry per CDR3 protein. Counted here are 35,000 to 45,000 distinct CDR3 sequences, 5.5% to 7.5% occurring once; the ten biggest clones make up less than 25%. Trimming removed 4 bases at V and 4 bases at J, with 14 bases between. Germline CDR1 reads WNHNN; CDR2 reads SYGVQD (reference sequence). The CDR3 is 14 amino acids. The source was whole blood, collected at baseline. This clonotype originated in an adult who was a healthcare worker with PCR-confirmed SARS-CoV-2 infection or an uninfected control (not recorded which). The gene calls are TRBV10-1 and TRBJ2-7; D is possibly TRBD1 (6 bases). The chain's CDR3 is CASSGRGDGYEQYF. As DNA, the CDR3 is TGCGCCAGCAGTGGCAGGGGTGACGGGTACGAGCAGTACTTC.